A single T cell receptor beta chain is shown here with its context. This specimen belongs to a study of memory CD8 T cells in hepatitis C reinfection. Time point defined: pre-reinfection, 55 to 20 weeks before reinfection detection. No in vitro expansion preceded TCR sequencing of the sorted cells. Profiled with immunoSEQ multiplex PCR; TCRdb holds only in-frame clones, not every one. Of 50,000 or so clones in the sample, roughly 91% were seen once. Sequenced: naive CD8+ T cells sorted from blood. This receptor was taken from a man younger than 30 with hepatitis C virus infection.

The CDR3 here is CASSPRAFQETQYF. The CDR3 DNA sequence: TGTGCCAGCAGCCCCAGGGCTTTCCAAGAGACCCAGTACTTC. The rearrangement joins TRBV11-2 to TRBJ2-5, with D perhaps matching TRBD1 (5 bases). The CDR3 has 14 amino acids. CDR1 and CDR2 (germline): SGHAT, FQNNGV. V lost 5 bases, J lost 1 base, and 11 bases lay in between. The variable domain in full, completed from reference TRBV11-2 and TRBJ2-5, reads EAGVAQSPRYKIIEKRQSVAFWCNPISGHATLYWYQQILGQGPKLLIQFQNNGVVDDSQLPKDRFSAERLKGVDSTLKIQPAKLEDSAVYLCASSPRAFQETQYFGPGTRLLVL.